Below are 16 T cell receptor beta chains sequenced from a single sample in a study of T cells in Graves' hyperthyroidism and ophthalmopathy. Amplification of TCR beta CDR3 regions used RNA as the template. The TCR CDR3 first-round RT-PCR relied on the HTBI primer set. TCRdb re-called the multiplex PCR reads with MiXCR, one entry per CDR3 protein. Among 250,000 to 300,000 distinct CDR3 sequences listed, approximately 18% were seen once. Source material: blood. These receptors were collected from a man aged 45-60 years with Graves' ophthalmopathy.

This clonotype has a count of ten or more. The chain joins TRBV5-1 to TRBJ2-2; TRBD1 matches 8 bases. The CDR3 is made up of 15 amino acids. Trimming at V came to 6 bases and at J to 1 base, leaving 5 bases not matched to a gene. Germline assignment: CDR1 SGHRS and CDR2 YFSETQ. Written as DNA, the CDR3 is TGCGCCAGCACCTCGGGGACAGGGAACACCGGGGAGCTGTTTTTT. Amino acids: CASTSGTGNTGELFF.

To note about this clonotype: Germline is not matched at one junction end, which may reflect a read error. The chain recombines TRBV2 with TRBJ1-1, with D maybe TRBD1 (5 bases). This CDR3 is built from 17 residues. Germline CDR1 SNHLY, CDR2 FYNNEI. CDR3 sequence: CASSERGNLGLSTEAFF. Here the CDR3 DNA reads TGTGCCAGCAGTGAGAGGGGAAACCTCGGACTGAGCACTGAGGCTTTCTTT.

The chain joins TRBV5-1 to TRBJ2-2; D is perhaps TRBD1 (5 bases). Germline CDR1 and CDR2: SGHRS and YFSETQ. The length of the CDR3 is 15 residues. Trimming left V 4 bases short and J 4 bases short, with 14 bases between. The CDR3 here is CASSLSPRGTGELFF. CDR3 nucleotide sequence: TGCGCCAGCAGCCTATCGCCTAGGGGCACCGGGGAGCTGTTTTTT.

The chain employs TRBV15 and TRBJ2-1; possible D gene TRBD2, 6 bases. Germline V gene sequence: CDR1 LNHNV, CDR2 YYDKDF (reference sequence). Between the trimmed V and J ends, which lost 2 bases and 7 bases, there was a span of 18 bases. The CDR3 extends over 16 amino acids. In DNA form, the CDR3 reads TGTGCCACCAGCAGATTTCCTCGGGGGAGAAGGAATGAGCAGTTCTTC. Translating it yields CATSRFPRGRRNEQFF.

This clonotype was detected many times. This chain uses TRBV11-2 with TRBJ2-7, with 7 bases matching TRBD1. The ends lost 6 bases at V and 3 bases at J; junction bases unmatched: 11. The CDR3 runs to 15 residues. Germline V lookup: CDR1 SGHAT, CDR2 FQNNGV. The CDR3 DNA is TGTGCCAGCAGTTTACAGGGGACACGCTTCTACGAGCAGTACTTC. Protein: CASSLQGTRFYEQYF.

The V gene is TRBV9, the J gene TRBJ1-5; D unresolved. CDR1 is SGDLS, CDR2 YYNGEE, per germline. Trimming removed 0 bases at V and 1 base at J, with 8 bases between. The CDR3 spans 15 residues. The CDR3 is CASSVGSGSNQPQHF. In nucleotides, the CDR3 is TGTGCCAGCAGCGTAGGGTCGGGCAGCAATCAGCCCCAGCATTTT.

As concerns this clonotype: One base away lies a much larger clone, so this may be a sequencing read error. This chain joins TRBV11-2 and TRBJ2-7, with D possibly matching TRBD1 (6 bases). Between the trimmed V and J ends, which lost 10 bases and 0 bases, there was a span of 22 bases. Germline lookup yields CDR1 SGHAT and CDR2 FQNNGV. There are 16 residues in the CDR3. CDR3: CANSPTRRGGSYEQYF. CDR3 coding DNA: TGTGCCAACAGTCCGACCCGGAGAGGGGGCTCCTACGAGCAGTACTTC.

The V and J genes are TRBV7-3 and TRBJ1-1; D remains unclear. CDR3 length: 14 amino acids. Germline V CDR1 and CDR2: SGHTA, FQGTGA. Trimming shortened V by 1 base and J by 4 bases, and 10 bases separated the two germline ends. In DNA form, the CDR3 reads TGTGCCAGCAGCTTAAAGATGGTTTCCACTGAAGCTTTCTTT. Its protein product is CASSLKMVSTEAFF.

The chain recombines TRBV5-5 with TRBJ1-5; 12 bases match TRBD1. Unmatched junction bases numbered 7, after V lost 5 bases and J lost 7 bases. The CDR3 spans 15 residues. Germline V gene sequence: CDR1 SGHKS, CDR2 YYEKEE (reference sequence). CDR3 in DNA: TGTGCCAGCAGTTGGGGACAGGGGGCAGGCCAGCCCCAGCATTTT. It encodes CASSWGQGAGQPQHF.

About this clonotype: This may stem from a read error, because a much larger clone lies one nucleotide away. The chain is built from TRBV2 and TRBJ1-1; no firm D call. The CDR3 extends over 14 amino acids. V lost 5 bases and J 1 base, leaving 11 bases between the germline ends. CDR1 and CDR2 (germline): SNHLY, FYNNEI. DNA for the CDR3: TGTGCCAGCAGTACCGGACCCGCGAACACTGAAGCTTTCTTT. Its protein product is CASSTGPANTEAFF.

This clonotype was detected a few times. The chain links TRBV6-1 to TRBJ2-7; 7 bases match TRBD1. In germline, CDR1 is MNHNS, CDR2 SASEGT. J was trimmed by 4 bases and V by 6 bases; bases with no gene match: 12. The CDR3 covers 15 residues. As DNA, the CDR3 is TGTGCCAGCAGCGTGAACAGGGGTACTCGGTACGAGCAGTACTTC. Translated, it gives CASSVNRGTRYEQYF.

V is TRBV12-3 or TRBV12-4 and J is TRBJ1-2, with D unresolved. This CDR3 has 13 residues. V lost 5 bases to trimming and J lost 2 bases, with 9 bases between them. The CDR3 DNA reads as TGTGCCAGCAGTCCCTCCCTAAACTATGGCTACACCTTC. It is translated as CASSPSLNYGYTF.

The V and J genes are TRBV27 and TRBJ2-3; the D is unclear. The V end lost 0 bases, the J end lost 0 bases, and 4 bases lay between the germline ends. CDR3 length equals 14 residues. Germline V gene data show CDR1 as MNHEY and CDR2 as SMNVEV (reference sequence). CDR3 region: CASSLSKSTDTQYF. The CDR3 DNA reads TGTGCCAGCAGTTTATCTAAGAGCACAGATACGCAGTATTTT.

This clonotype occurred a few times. CDR3: CSAPREGPYNEQFF. In DNA form, the CDR3 reads TGCAGTGCCCCCCGGGAGGGCCCCTACAATGAGCAGTTCTTC. J is TRBJ2-1 and V is TRBV20-1; 8 nucleotides agree with TRBD2. J lost 2 bases, V lost 6 bases, and 6 bases had no gene match. The CDR3 has 14 residues. Germline values: CDR1 DFQATT, CDR2 SNEGSKA (reference sequence).

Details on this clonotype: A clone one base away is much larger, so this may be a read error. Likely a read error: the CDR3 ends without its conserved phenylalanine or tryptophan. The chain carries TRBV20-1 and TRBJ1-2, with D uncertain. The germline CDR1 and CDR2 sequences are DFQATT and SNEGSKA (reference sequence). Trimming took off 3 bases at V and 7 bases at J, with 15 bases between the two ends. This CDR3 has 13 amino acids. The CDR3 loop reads CSARVEDVGGYTL. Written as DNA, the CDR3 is TGCAGTGCTAGGGTGGAGGACGTGGGTGGCTACACCCTC.

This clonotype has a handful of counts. CDR3: CASSRDSKADTQYF. The CDR3 DNA sequence: TGTGCCAGCAGCCGGGACAGCAAGGCAGATACGCAGTATTTT. This chain joins TRBV5-4 and TRBJ2-3; TRBD1 agrees at 7 bases. This CDR3 has 14 amino acids. Germline V CDR1 and CDR2: SGHNT, YYREEE (reference sequence). V lost 4 bases to trimming and J lost 4 bases; unmatched junction nucleotides: 6. The full variable domain, its missing parts supplied by reference TRBV5-4 and TRBJ2-3, is ETGVTQSPTHLIKTRGQQVTLRCSSQSGHNTVSWYQQALGQGPQFIFQYYREEENGRGNFPPRFSGLQFPNYSSELNVNALELDDSALYLCASSRDSKADTQYFGPGTRLTVL.